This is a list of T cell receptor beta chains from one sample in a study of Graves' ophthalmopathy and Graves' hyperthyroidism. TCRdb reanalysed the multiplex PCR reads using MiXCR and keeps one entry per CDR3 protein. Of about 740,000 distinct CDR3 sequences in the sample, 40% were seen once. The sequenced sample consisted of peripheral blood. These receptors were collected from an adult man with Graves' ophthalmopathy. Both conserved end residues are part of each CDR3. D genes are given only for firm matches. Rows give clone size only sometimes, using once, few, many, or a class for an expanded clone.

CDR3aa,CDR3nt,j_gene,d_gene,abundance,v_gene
CSGDRGATEAFF,TGCAGTGGGGACAGGGGAGCCACTGAAGCTTTCTTT,TRBJ1-1,TRBD1,-,TRBV20-1
CASRGRNNQPQHF,TGTGCCAGCAGAGGACGGAATAATCAGCCCCAGCATTTT,TRBJ1-5,-,-,TRBV28
CATSDPGTGDAEAFF,TGTGCCACCAGTGACCCAGGGACAGGGGATGCTGAAGCTTTCTTT,TRBJ1-1,TRBD1,few,TRBV24-1
CASSDHSGETQYF,TGTGCCAGCAGTGACCACTCGGGTGAGACCCAGTACTTC,TRBJ2-5,-,-,TRBV6-1
CASSLGPKEKLFF,TGTGCCAGCAGCTTAGGCCCAAAGGAAAAACTGTTTTTT,TRBJ1-4,-,-,TRBV7-6
CASSAKASSRETQYF,TGTGCCAGCAGCGCTAAGGCGAGTTCGAGAGAGACCCAGTACTTC,TRBJ2-5,-,many,TRBV7-6
CSAYKGAAKAYEQYF,TGCAGTGCCTATAAGGGGGCCGCTAAGGCCTACGAGCAGTACTTC,TRBJ2-7,TRBD1,few,TRBV20-1
CASIRRGRTEAFF,TGTGCCAGCATCCGGAGGGGACGGACTGAAGCTTTCTTT,TRBJ1-1,-,-,TRBV6-4
CASSLERKETQYF,TGTGCCAGCAGCTTAGAGCGGAAAGAGACCCAGTACTTC,TRBJ2-5,-,-,TRBV7-2
CASIPKTGGSYGYTF,TGTGCCAGTATCCCAAAGACAGGGGGTTCCTATGGCTACACCTTC,TRBJ1-2,TRBD1,-,TRBV19
CASSLSGTGELFF,TGTGCTAGCAGCTTAAGTGGTACCGGGGAGCTGTTTTTT,TRBJ2-2,-,many,TRBV7-7
CASSLDQSSQETQYF,TGTGCCAGCAGCTTAGATCAAAGCTCACAAGAGACCCAGTACTTC,TRBJ2-5,-,few,TRBV11-2
CASSRPGQGSSYEQYF,TGTGCCAGCTCACGTCCGGGACAGGGGAGCTCCTACGAGCAGTACTTC,TRBJ2-7,TRBD1,-,TRBV10-3
CASSPDPLQPQHF,TGTGCCAGCAGTCCGGACCCCCTTCAGCCCCAGCATTTT,TRBJ1-5,-,-,TRBV12-3/TRBV12-4
CAIVQNTEAFF,TGTGCCATCGTCCAGAACACTGAAGCTTTCTTT,TRBJ1-1,-,many,TRBV10-3
CASSLRIGSRSYEQYF,TGTGCCAGCAGTTTGAGAATCGGGAGCAGGTCCTACGAGCAGTACTTC,TRBJ2-7,-,-,TRBV28
CASSPNIAGAGYEQYF,TGTGCCAGCAGCCCGAATATAGCGGGGGCTGGGTACGAGCAGTACTTC,TRBJ2-7,TRBD2,few,TRBV7-9
CASSAGTAGNSPLHF,TGTGCCAGCAGCGCAGGGACAGCTGGTAATTCACCCCTCCACTTT,TRBJ1-6,TRBD1,-,TRBV7-2
CASSSGPTGEQYF,TGTGCCAGCAGCTCCGGACCTACGGGCGAGCAGTACTTC,TRBJ2-7,-,many,TRBV7-2
CSAQTGLAGGTGANVLTF,TGCAGTGCCCAAACGGGACTAGCGGGAGGTACCGGGGCCAACGTCCTGACTTTC,TRBJ2-6,TRBD2,many,TRBV20-1
CATSRTDLQETQYF,TGTGCCACCAGCAGGACAGACCTTCAAGAGACCCAGTACTTC,TRBJ2-5,-,many,TRBV15
CASSSGTGLGEKLFF,TGTGCCAGCAGCTCTGGGACCGGACTAGGTGAAAAACTGTTTTTT,TRBJ1-4,-,few,TRBV7-9
CASTVQGRRPQHF,TGTGCCAGTACCGTACAGGGGCGGAGGCCCCAGCATTTT,TRBJ1-5,TRBD1,-,TRBV19
CASSEGGRNSNQPQHF,TGTGCCAGCAGTGAGGGGGGCAGAAATAGCAATCAGCCCCAGCATTTT,TRBJ1-5,-,few,TRBV9
CATSRVDRGFYGYTF,TGTGCCACCAGCAGGGTGGACAGGGGGTTCTATGGCTACACCTTC,TRBJ1-2,TRBD1,-,TRBV15
CARMGQGNTGELFF,TGTGCCAGAATGGGACAGGGAAACACCGGGGAGCTGTTTTTT,TRBJ2-2,TRBD1,-,TRBV25-1
CASRTRAQETQYF,TGTGCCAGCAGAACCCGCGCACAAGAGACCCAGTACTTC,TRBJ2-5,-,many,TRBV7-2
CASSFPGSNEYEQYF,TGTGCCAGCAGCTTCCCCGGGTCTAATGAGTACGAGCAGTACTTC,TRBJ2-7,-,-,TRBV11-2
CASSLPNIGTGGHLGGNTIYF,TGTGCCAGCAGTCTTCCAAATATAGGGACAGGGGGTCATCTTGGAGGAAACACCATATATTTT,TRBJ1-3,TRBD1,once,TRBV25-1
CASTPGVTEAFF,TGTGCCAGCACCCCAGGGGTCACTGAAGCTTTCTTT,TRBJ1-1,-,-,TRBV2
CASSLGSLAGGPSTDTQYF,TGTGCCAGCAGCTTAGGGTCCCTAGCGGGAGGCCCCAGCACAGATACGCAGTATTTT,TRBJ2-3,TRBD2,many,TRBV7-3
CASRPGTGLSTEAFF,TGTGCCAGCAGACCCGGGACAGGGTTGTCTACTGAAGCTTTCTTT,TRBJ1-1,TRBD1,many,TRBV7-9
CASTRGGGRTGELFF,TGTGCCAGCACCCGAGGAGGGGGGCGTACCGGGGAGCTGTTTTTT,TRBJ2-2,-,-,TRBV7-9
CASSEVRF,TGTGCCAGCAGTGAGGTTAGGTTT,TRBJ1-4,-,few,TRBV6-5
CSATETGGFTEAFF,TGCAGTGCTACTGAAACAGGGGGCTTCACTGAAGCTTTCTTT,TRBJ1-1,TRBD1,few,TRBV20-1
CASSQQGAPVYEQYF,TGTGCCAGCAGCCAGCAGGGGGCCCCCGTTTACGAGCAGTACTTC,TRBJ2-7,TRBD1,-,TRBV9
CASSIGGAGGNQPQHF,TGTGCCAGTAGTATAGGGGGGGCTGGGGGCAATCAGCCCCAGCATTTT,TRBJ1-5,-,few,TRBV19
CSVGESATYEQYF,TGCAGCGTAGGGGAAAGCGCCACCTACGAGCAGTACTTC,TRBJ2-7,-,once,TRBV29-1
CASSLGPSGANVLTF,TGTGCCAGCAGCTTAGGCCCGTCTGGGGCCAACGTCCTGACTTTC,TRBJ2-6,-,many,TRBV7-9
CSAQMGEGLAGVGETQYF,TGCAGTGCCCAGATGGGGGAAGGACTAGCGGGAGTTGGAGAGACCCAGTACTTC,TRBJ2-5,TRBD2,many,TRBV20-1
CASSRKQGAFGANVLTF,TGTGCCAGCTCACGCAAACAGGGGGCTTTTGGGGCCAACGTCCTGACTTTC,TRBJ2-6,TRBD1,-,TRBV9
CASSVNRGRNEQYF,TGTGCCAGCAGTGTTAACAGGGGGCGGAACGAGCAGTACTTC,TRBJ2-7,TRBD1,once,TRBV2
CASSLSGTGYEQYF,TGTGCCAGCAGCTTGTCCGGGACAGGGTACGAGCAGTACTTC,TRBJ2-7,TRBD1,few,TRBV7-9
CSARVASGYETQYF,TGCAGTGCTAGAGTGGCTAGCGGGTACGAGACCCAGTACTTC,TRBJ2-5,TRBD2,few,TRBV20-1
CASSRRERGGTGELFF,TGTGCCAGCAGCCGACGAGAGCGGGGGGGCACCGGGGAGCTGTTTTTT,TRBJ2-2,TRBD2,-,TRBV11-2
CASSPQGASPLHF,TGTGCCAGCAGCCCTCAGGGGGCATCACCCCTCCACTTT,TRBJ1-6,TRBD1,many,TRBV9
CASSLGTSGREAQYF,TGTGCCAGCAGCCTAGGGACTAGCGGGAGGGAGGCCCAGTACTTC,TRBJ2-7,TRBD2,-,TRBV7-2
CATSRDVGQRSYEQYF,TGTGCCACCAGCAGAGATGTGGGACAGCGCTCCTACGAGCAGTACTTC,TRBJ2-7,TRBD1,many,TRBV15
CSAQGRTEAFF,TGCAGTGCGCAGGGTAGGACTGAAGCTTTCTTT,TRBJ1-1,-,-,TRBV20-1
CASSQRGPPLHF,TGTGCCAGCAGCCAACGGGGGCCACCCCTCCACTTT,TRBJ1-6,-,many,TRBV9
CATSVQGLNYGYTF,TGTGCCACCAGTGTACAGGGGTTGAACTATGGCTACACCTTC,TRBJ1-2,TRBD1,few,TRBV24-1
CSARDWRGPSTDTQYF,TGCAGTGCTAGAGACTGGCGGGGCCCTAGCACAGATACGCAGTATTTT,TRBJ2-3,-,-,TRBV29-1
CASSQGRGETQYF,TGTGCCAGCAGCCAAGGCAGGGGGGAGACCCAGTACTTC,TRBJ2-5,TRBD1,many,TRBV6-5
CATSRDLGGTEAFF,TGTGCCACCAGCAGAGATCTGGGGGGAACTGAAGCTTTCTTT,TRBJ1-1,-,many,TRBV15